Shown below are 10 T cell receptor beta chains from a single sample sequenced in a study of T cells in tumors after PD-1 blockade. TCRdb's table, derived via immunoSEQ multiplex PCR, lists solely in-frame clones and lacks some. The sample lists around 45,000 clones, just under 80% seen once, with around 17% in the top ten. The sequenced sample was PBMCs, obtained before anti-PD-1 treatment. These receptor sequences come from a human donor with basal cell carcinoma.

CDR3 sequence (DNA): TGCAGCGTGAGGAAGGCACAGGGGACTAGCGGTAGCTCCTACGAGCAGTACTTC. Translating gives CSVRKAQGTSGSSYEQYF. V gene TRBV29-1 combines with J gene TRBJ2-7; 11 bases line up with TRBD2. Germline values: CDR1 SQVTM, CDR2 ANQGSEA. The V segment lost 6 bases and the J segment 0 bases; nucleotides outside the gene matches: 16. The CDR3 is 18 residues long.

This clone was picked up a small number of times. The chain links TRBV5-4 to TRBJ2-7, with a weak D call TRBD2 (5 bases). Trimming took 0 bases from V and 4 from J, leaving 14 bases between them. The CDR3 runs 15 residues. CDR1 SGHNT and CDR2 YYREEE come from the germline V gene (reference sequence). As DNA, the CDR3 is TGTGCCAGCAGCTTGGGGTGGGCAGGAGGATACGAGCAGTACTTC. The encoded protein is CASSLGWAGGYEQYF.

J is TRBJ2-7 and V is TRBV18; D unclear. V was pared by 6 bases and J by 7 bases, with 19 bases between. The CDR3 covers 14 residues. Per the germline V gene, CDR1 is KGHSH and CDR2 is LQKENI. The CDR3 DNA is TGTGCCAGCTCGTCGTCTGATGGGTCTCGAGAGCAGTACTTC. The encoded protein is CASSSSDGSREQYF.

The genes are TRBV24-1 and TRBJ2-3, with D hard to call. Germline V gene lookup returns CDR1 KGHDR and CDR2 SFDVKD. This CDR3 contains 14 residues. Deletions cut 5 bases from V and 0 bases from J, with 8 bases between. The CDR3 spells CATSATGSTDTQYF. CDR3 sequence (DNA): TGTGCCACCAGTGCAACGGGCAGCACAGATACGCAGTATTTT.

The J gene is TRBJ2-5, the V gene TRBV27, with a possible D match to TRBD1 (6 bases). CDR1 is MNHEY, CDR2 SMNVEV, per germline (reference sequence). V lost 3 bases and J 2 bases, leaving 10 bases between the germline ends. The CDR3 is 14 residues long. CDR3 amino acids: CASSFRTVQETQYF. The CDR3 nucleotides are TGTGCCAGCAGTTTTCGGACAGTACAAGAGACCCAGTACTTC.

The chain carries TRBV2 and TRBJ2-7; D might be TRBD2 (6 bases). The CDR3 runs 13 residues. Germline CDR1 is SNHLY and CDR2 is FYNNEI. V shed 4 bases and J shed 3 bases, with 10 bases lying between them. CDR3 nucleotides: TGTGCCAGCAGTGGGGGAGGAAACTACGAGCAGTACTTC. This translates into CASSGGGNYEQYF.

The gene calls are TRBV28 and TRBJ1-3; D gene ambiguous. Germline CDR1 MDHEN, CDR2 SYDVKM. Trimming left V 6 bases short and J 3 bases short, with 6 bases between. CDR3 size: 12 residues. The CDR3 DNA reads TGTGCCAGCAGGGAGGTTGGAAACACCATATATTTT. Its translation is CASREVGNTIYF.

The V and J genes are TRBV18 and TRBJ2-1; 8 bases agree with TRBD2. The CDR3 length is 15 residues. The germline gives CDR1 KGHSH, CDR2 LQKENI. V shed 2 bases and J 7 bases; nucleotides not matched to a gene: 7. The CDR3 bases are TGTGCCAGCTCACCATCGTACGGGGGGGGAAATGAGCAGTTCTTC. Residues: CASSPSYGGGNEQFF.

This clone showed up just once. CDR3 bases: TGTGCCAGCAGCGTAAGGACGTCCGGAGGCTACACCTTC. It codes for CASSVRTSGGYTF. V usage is TRBV9 and J usage is TRBJ1-2; D gene uncertain. This CDR3 has 13 residues. V shed 1 base and J shed 8 bases, with 12 bases lying between them. CDR1 and CDR2 (germline): SGDLS, YYNGEE.

The V and J genes are TRBV14 and TRBJ2-1, with TRBD2 matching 8 bases. In germline, CDR1 is SGHDN, CDR2 FVKESK. V shed 4 bases and J 6 bases; nucleotides not matched to a gene: 11. The length of the CDR3 is 16 residues. Written as DNA, the CDR3 is TGTGCCAGCAGCCTACTGGCCGGGGGGGATGGCAATGAGCAGTTCTTC. Its translation is CASSLLAGGDGNEQFF.